Each of the 19 T cell receptor beta chains below was sequenced from the same sample in a study of cytomegalovirus exposure and HLA in healthy donors. Amplification used 60 Vbeta primers and 13 Jbeta primers. Repertoires were generated with immunoSEQ multiplex PCR, while TCRdb's copy carries only in-frame clones and drops some. The data show some 57,000 clones, around 62% seen once. The source material was PBMCs. These receptors all come from a human donor in good health.

The chain couples TRBV5-1 to TRBJ2-1; 12 positions match TRBD1. Germline-derived CDR1 and CDR2 are SGHRS and YFSETQ. The CDR3 runs to 17 residues. Unmatched junction bases numbered 10, after V lost 4 bases and J lost 5 bases. CDR3 in amino acids: CASSELPGQGANNEQFF. For the CDR3, the DNA is TGCGCCAGCAGCGAACTGCCGGGACAGGGGGCTAACAATGAGCAGTTCTTC.

In its sample, this clone was seen a few times. This rearrangement joins TRBV5-1 to TRBJ2-3; TRBD2 aligns across 11 bases. Germline-derived CDR1 and CDR2 are SGHRS and YFSETQ. The ends lost 2 bases at V and 6 bases at J; junction bases unmatched: 2. The CDR3 contains 14 residues. CDR3: CASSLLAGVDTQYF. CDR3 in DNA: TGCGCCAGCAGCTTACTAGCGGGGGTGGATACGCAGTATTTT. Filled out from reference TRBV5-1 and TRBJ2-3, the complete variable domain reads KAGVTQTPRYLIKTRGQQVTLSCSPISGHRSVSWYQQTPGQGLQFLFEYFSETQRNKGNFPGRFSGRQFSNSRSEMNVSTLELGDSALYLCASSLLAGVDTQYFGPGTRLTVL.

This clone has just a few counts. The chain combines TRBV2 with TRBJ1-4; a possible D gene is TRBD1 (6 bases). This CDR3 has 14 residues. CDR1 and CDR2 (germline): SNHLY, FYNNEI. Trimming took 5 bases from V and 4 from J, leaving 11 bases between them. CDR3 amino acids: CASSPQGINEKLFF. The CDR3 region has the DNA TGTGCCAGCAGTCCTCAGGGGATTAATGAAAAACTGTTTTTT.

J is TRBJ2-5 and V is TRBV9; no clear D gene. The CDR3 is made up of 12 amino acids. Germline V gene data show CDR1 as SGDLS and CDR2 as YYNGEE. Trimming removed 0 bases at V and 6 bases at J, with 6 bases between. CDR3 protein: CASSVDMKTQYF. The CDR3 nucleotides are TGTGCCAGCAGCGTAGACATGAAGACCCAGTACTTC.

This clone was picked up a small number of times. The rearrangement uses TRBV11-3 and TRBJ2-3, with TRBD2 as a possible D gene (7 bases). Germline values: CDR1 SGHNT, CDR2 YENEEA. Trimming removed 8 bases from V and 2 bases from J, with 23 bases in between. This CDR3 has 17 residues. CDR3 nucleotide sequence: TGTGCCAGCCAGGCGGGACGGGGAGGGGGACCCACAGATACGCAGTATTTT. Translating gives CASQAGRGGGPTDTQYF. The full variable domain, rest sourced from reference TRBV11-3 and TRBJ2-3, is EAGVVQSPRYKIIEKKQPVAFWCNPISGHNTLYWYLQNLGQGPELLIRYENEEAVDDSQLPKDRFSAERLKGVDSTLKIQPAELGDSAVYLCASQAGRGGGPTDTQYFGPGTRLTVL.

The chain couples TRBV6-5 to TRBJ1-2, with D perhaps matching TRBD1 (6 bases). Trimming stripped 5 bases from V and 6 bases from J, with 16 bases between. CDR1 and CDR2 from the germline V gene are MNHEY and SVGAGI. This CDR3 has 14 residues. CDR3 DNA sequence: TGTGCCAGCAGTAGGACGCGAGGGGGAGATGGCTACACCTTC. Its translation is CASSRTRGGDGYTF.

The chain employs TRBV7-9 and TRBJ2-4; D unclear. Germline V gene lookup returns CDR1 SEHNR and CDR2 FQNEAQ (reference sequence). The CDR3 totals 14 residues. V dropped 1 base and J dropped 2 bases, with 6 bases sitting between them. For the CDR3, the DNA is TGTGCCAGCAGCTTAGGACACTCCAAAAACATTCAGTACTTC. Encoded protein: CASSLGHSKNIQYF.

Only a few counts were recorded for this clone. V usage is TRBV7-9 and J usage is TRBJ2-2, with D possibly matching TRBD2 (5 bases). Deletions cut 1 base from V and 3 bases from J, with 9 bases between. CDR1 and CDR2 (germline): SEHNR, FQNEAQ (reference sequence). CDR3 length: 15 amino acids. The CDR3 DNA sequence: TGTGCCAGCAGCTTAGTTGGACTCTACACCGGGGAGCTGTTTTTT. Its protein is CASSLVGLYTGELFF. The entire variable domain, with the rest obtained from reference TRBV7-9 and TRBJ2-2, is as follows: DTGVSQNPRHKITKRGQNVTFRCDPISEHNRLYWYRQTLGQGPEFLTYFQNEAQLEKSRLLSDRFSAERPKGSFSTLEIQRTEQGDSAMYLCASSLVGLYTGELFFGEGSRLTVL.

CDR3 DNA sequence: TGCAGCTCCGACGGGCTAGCGGCAGATACGCAGTATTTT. As protein: CSSDGLAADTQYF. This sequence joins TRBV29-1 and TRBJ2-3; 7 bases map to TRBD2. Germline V lookup: CDR1 SQVTM, CDR2 ANQGSEA. The CDR3 has 13 amino acids. The junction had 9 bases not matched to a gene; V was cut back by 8 bases and J by 4 bases.

This clone was seen only once. V and J are TRBV4-1 and TRBJ2-7, with 8 bases fitting TRBD2. The CDR3 has 16 residues. Per germline, CDR1 MGHRA and CDR2 YSYEKL. The ends lost 6 bases at V and 3 bases at J; junction bases unmatched: 13. The CDR3 reads CASRRAPGGNGYEQYF. The CDR3 DNA reads TGCGCCAGCAGACGGGCCCCGGGGGGGAATGGCTACGAGCAGTACTTC.

This clone was seen a handful of times. This chain links TRBV7-2 with TRBJ2-2; 11 bases are a match to TRBD2. CDR1 SGHTA and CDR2 FQGNSA come from the germline V gene. V was clipped by 2 bases and J by 0 bases; unmatched bases: 5. This CDR3 has 18 residues. The CDR3 DNA sequence: TGTGCCAGCAGCTTAAGGCTAGCGGGGGGCTCGAACACCGGGGAGCTGTTTTTT. Protein sequence: CASSLRLAGGSNTGELFF.

The gene calls are TRBV19 and TRBJ1-4; D remains unclear. The CDR3 covers 16 residues. Germline CDR1 reads LNHDA; CDR2 reads SQIVND (reference sequence). The V end was cut by 4 bases, the J end by 0 bases, with 12 bases between. Written as DNA, the CDR3 is TGTGCCAGTAGTAGTCAAAGGAGCGCAACTAATGAAAAACTGTTTTTT. The encoded protein is CASSSQRSATNEKLFF.

The chain has TRBV7-9 and TRBJ1-1; 7 bases fit TRBD1. The CDR3 has 14 amino acids. Per the germline V gene, CDR1 is SEHNR and CDR2 is FQNEAQ (reference sequence). V was pared by 5 bases and J by 4 bases, with 7 bases of the junction left unmatched. The CDR3 loop is CASSLEGAGTEAFF. CDR3 bases: TGTGCCAGCAGCCTAGAGGGGGCAGGCACTGAAGCTTTCTTT.

This clone was seen once. The CDR3 coding sequence is TGTGCCAGCTCACCCAACCCACAGGGGGCCCGCTATGGCTACACCTTC. This sequence encodes CASSPNPQGARYGYTF. The chain carries TRBV18 and TRBJ1-2, with 9 nucleotides matching TRBD1. The CDR3 covers 16 residues. CDR1 and CDR2 from the germline V gene are KGHSH and LQKENI. With V trimmed by 3 bases and J by 4 bases, 9 bases remained unmatched.

This clone was recorded a few times. V and J are TRBV11-2 and TRBJ1-1; the match to TRBD1 covers 7 bases. This CDR3 comprises 15 residues. V shed 5 bases, J shed 1 base, and the junction held 7 bases outside the gene matches. Germline lookup yields CDR1 SGHAT and CDR2 FQNNGV. Written as DNA, the CDR3 is TGTGCCAGCAGCAATAATCAGGGGGAGAACACTGAAGCTTTCTTT. This encodes CASSNNQGENTEAFF.

This clone appeared a few times. This sequence joins TRBV7-2 and TRBJ2-3; D might be TRBD2 (6 bases). This CDR3 contains 15 residues. V gave up 4 bases and J gave up 1 base, with 12 bases separating them. Germline V lookup: CDR1 SGHTA, CDR2 FQGNSA. CDR3 in amino acids: CASSYLVAGTDTQYF. CDR3 nucleotides: TGTGCCAGCAGCTACTTGGTAGCGGGCACAGATACGCAGTATTTT.

The chain employs TRBV2 and TRBJ2-7, with a tentative D call TRBD1 (6 bases). This CDR3 is 14 amino acids long. V was clipped by 2 bases and J by 2 bases, with 10 bases between them. Per the germline V gene, CDR1 is SNHLY and CDR2 is FYNNEI. The CDR3, as DNA: TGTGCCAGCAGTGAACCCAGGGGTACCTACGAGCAGTACTTC. Amino acid sequence: CASSEPRGTYEQYF.

The V gene is TRBV5-4, the J gene TRBJ1-1, with D tentatively TRBD1 (5 bases). This CDR3 contains 12 residues. V was clipped by 4 bases and J by 10 bases, with 14 bases between them. Germline CDR1 and CDR2: SGHNT and YYREEE (reference sequence). Here the CDR3 reads CASSAGPLGAFF. CDR3 DNA sequence: TGTGCCAGCAGCGCGGGACCCCTAGGAGCTTTCTTT.

The rearrangement links TRBV18 to TRBJ2-7, with 10 bases aligning to TRBD1. Germline lookup yields CDR1 KGHSH and CDR2 LQKENI. This CDR3 region has 15 residues. Unmatched junction bases numbered 8, after V lost 6 bases and J lost 3 bases. DNA for the CDR3: TGTGCCAGCTCGACTGCCGGGACAGGGGACTACGAGCAGTACTTC. This translates into CASSTAGTGDYEQYF.